The following is a T cell receptor beta chain sequence with its context. This entry belongs to a study of blood T cell repertoires in COVID-19. At the level of the study: There were acute and convalescent COVID-19 samples, and they came from the United States, Italy and Spain. PBMCs, B-cell-depleted T cells, or T cells provided the cDNA or gDNA that made up the material.

In the original analysis: For nucleated cells, counts were estimated from reference gene primer amplification. Sequencing was performed with immunoSEQ multiplex PCR; in TCRdb, only in-frame clones are kept and a portion is missing. The D gene and trimming were derived from the DNA, and the V and J assignments and clone size from that table. The sample lists a few hundred thousand clones; approximately 90% were seen once. Germline loops: CDR1 SGHRS, CDR2 YFSETQ. V lost 4 bases and J 4 bases, leaving 16 bases between the germline ends. This CDR3 is built from 15 residues. This receptor was obtained from a woman under 30 who had recovered from COVID-19. The J gene is TRBJ2-3, the V gene TRBV5-1, with D uncertain. The sequencing sample was made of PBMCs or T cells enriched from blood (not recorded which). The CDR3 spells CASSLTGVFPDTQYF. In DNA, the CDR3 is TGCGCCAGCAGCCTCACTGGAGTTTTCCCAGATACGCAGTATTTT.